A selection of T cell receptor beta chains follows, all from one sample in a study of blood T cell repertoires in COVID-19. TCRdb's table, derived via immunoSEQ multiplex PCR, lists solely in-frame clones and lacks some. The repertoire holds about 240,000 clones, with roughly 86% as singletons. The specimen was PBMCs or T cells enriched from blood (not recorded which). These receptors came from a woman aged 40 to 50 with acute COVID-19. The CDR3 runs from the conserved cysteine through the conserved F or W. Fields, in order: CDR3 protein, CDR3 DNA, clone size, J gene, V gene, D gene. D genes are given only for firm matches. The size entry is marked missing in some rows and otherwise reads once, few, many or a size class.

CDR3 protein: CASSYSSGSDTQYF
CDR3 DNA: TGTGCCAGCAGTTACTCGAGCGGGAGTGATACGCAGTATTTT
clone size: once
J gene: TRBJ2-3
V gene: TRBV6-5
D gene: TRBD2

CDR3 protein: CASSHTSGGRTDTQYF
CDR3 DNA: TGTGCCAGCAGCCATACTAGCGGGGGACGCACAGATACGCAGTATTTT
clone size: .
J gene: TRBJ2-3
V gene: TRBV9
D gene: TRBD2

CDR3 protein: CASSKTGSYGYTF
CDR3 DNA: TGCGCCAGCAGCAAGACAGGGAGCTATGGCTACACCTTC
clone size: .
J gene: TRBJ1-2
V gene: TRBV10-1
D gene: TRBD1

CDR3 protein: CSVAWGQGGELFF
CDR3 DNA: TGCAGCGTTGCCTGGGGGCAGGGCGGGGAGCTGTTTTTT
clone size: .
J gene: TRBJ2-2
V gene: TRBV29-1
D gene: .

CDR3 protein: CASSPEGVVGETQYF
CDR3 DNA: TGTGCCAGCAGCCCCGAGGGGGTGGTGGGGGAGACCCAGTACTTC
clone size: .
J gene: TRBJ2-5
V gene: TRBV9
D gene: .

CDR3 protein: CASQRTDRLSGNTIYF
CDR3 DNA: TGTGCCAGCCAGAGGACGGACAGGCTCTCTGGAAACACCATATATTTT
clone size: few
J gene: TRBJ1-3
V gene: TRBV19
D gene: TRBD1

CDR3 protein: CASSQVETSGRAQFF
CDR3 DNA: TGTGCCAGCAGCCAAGTCGAGACTAGCGGGAGGGCGCAGTTCTTC
clone size: .
J gene: TRBJ2-1
V gene: TRBV4-2
D gene: TRBD2

CDR3 protein: CASTVRAYGYTF
CDR3 DNA: TGTGCCAGCACCGTGCGGGCGTATGGCTACACCTTC
clone size: .
J gene: TRBJ1-2
V gene: TRBV2
D gene: .

CDR3 protein: CASSETGTTKNIQYF
CDR3 DNA: TGCGCCAGCAGCGAGACCGGGACAACCAAAAACATTCAGTACTTC
clone size: .
J gene: TRBJ2-4
V gene: TRBV5-1
D gene: .

CDR3 protein: CASSDGQGYEQYF
CDR3 DNA: TGTGCCAGCAGTGATGGACAGGGGTACGAGCAGTACTTC
clone size: .
J gene: TRBJ2-7
V gene: TRBV6-1
D gene: TRBD1

CDR3 protein: CASGGTAKTQETQYF
CDR3 DNA: TGTGCCAGCGGCGGGACAGCGAAGACCCAAGAGACCCAGTACTTC
clone size: .
J gene: TRBJ2-5
V gene: TRBV27
D gene: .

CDR3 protein: CASSQDGSTVSNQPQHF
CDR3 DNA: TGTGCCAGCAGCCAAGACGGGTCGACGGTTAGCAATCAGCCCCAGCATTTT
clone size: .
J gene: TRBJ1-5
V gene: TRBV14
D gene: .

CDR3 protein: CASSFFSRAGELFF
CDR3 DNA: TGTGCCAGCAGTTTCTTCTCCCGGGCCGGGGAGCTGTTTTTT
clone size: .
J gene: TRBJ2-2
V gene: TRBV28
D gene: .

CDR3 protein: CASRPPGLAKYNEQFF
CDR3 DNA: TGTGCCAGCAGGCCTCCAGGACTAGCGAAATACAATGAGCAGTTCTTC
clone size: .
J gene: TRBJ2-1
V gene: TRBV7-9
D gene: TRBD2

CDR3 protein: CAWATETGSQPQHF
CDR3 DNA: TGTGCCTGGGCAACGGAGACAGGGTCTCAGCCCCAGCATTTT
clone size: .
J gene: TRBJ1-5
V gene: TRBV30
D gene: TRBD1

CDR3 protein: CASSQAPFVGRGTGELFF
CDR3 DNA: TGTGCCAGCAGCCAAGCTCCCTTTGTGGGGCGAGGCACCGGGGAGCTGTTTTTT
clone size: .
J gene: TRBJ2-2
V gene: TRBV4-2
D gene: .

CDR3 protein: CASSLGSGEGGANVLTF
CDR3 DNA: TGTGCCAGCAGCTTGGGTTCCGGGGAAGGTGGGGCCAACGTCCTGACTTTC
clone size: .
J gene: TRBJ2-6
V gene: TRBV5-4
D gene: .

CDR3 protein: CASSPGQTNTEAFF
CDR3 DNA: TGTGCCAGCAGCCCGGGACAGACGAACACTGAAGCTTTTTTT
clone size: .
J gene: TRBJ1-1
V gene: TRBV7-9
D gene: TRBD1

CDR3 protein: CATSDLGTGGGETQYF
CDR3 DNA: TGTGCCACCAGTGATTTAGGGACAGGGGGCGGGGAGACCCAGTACTTC
clone size: .
J gene: TRBJ2-5
V gene: TRBV24-1
D gene: TRBD1

CDR3 protein: CASSVGGVGTDTQYF
CDR3 DNA: TGTGCCAGCAGCGTCGGGGGAGTAGGCACAGATACGCAGTATTTT
clone size: .
J gene: TRBJ2-3
V gene: TRBV9
D gene: .

CDR3 protein: CASSIDRRESGTQYF
CDR3 DNA: TGTGCCAGTAGTATAGATAGGAGGGAGTCGGGGACCCAGTACTTC
clone size: .
J gene: TRBJ2-5
V gene: TRBV19
D gene: .

CDR3 protein: CASNSGSFEQYF
CDR3 DNA: TGTGCCAGCAATAGCGGGAGTTTCGAGCAGTACTTC
clone size: once
J gene: TRBJ2-7
V gene: TRBV6-5
D gene: TRBD2

CDR3 protein: CASSILSAGTGSTDTQYF
CDR3 DNA: TGTGCCAGCAGCATATTAAGTGCAGGGACAGGGTCTACAGATACGCAGTATTTT
clone size: .
J gene: TRBJ2-3
V gene: TRBV13
D gene: TRBD1

CDR3 protein: CASSLSRYEQYF
CDR3 DNA: TGTGCCAGCAGTCTCTCGAGGTACGAGCAGTACTTC
clone size: .
J gene: TRBJ2-7
V gene: TRBV28
D gene: .

CDR3 protein: CASSDPGDNQPQHF
CDR3 DNA: TGTGCCAGCAGTGACCCAGGGGACAATCAGCCCCAGCATTTT
clone size: .
J gene: TRBJ1-5
V gene: TRBV2
D gene: .

CDR3 protein: CASSQEFTASRGEQYF
CDR3 DNA: TGTGCCAGCAGCCAAGAATTTACAGCCTCCAGGGGCGAGCAGTACTTC
clone size: once
J gene: TRBJ2-7
V gene: TRBV14
D gene: .

CDR3 protein: CSVGENMIGELFF
CDR3 DNA: TGCAGCGTTGGGGAGAACATGATCGGGGAGCTGTTTTTT
clone size: .
J gene: TRBJ2-2
V gene: TRBV29-1
D gene: .

CDR3 protein: CSVGGGNTEAFF
CDR3 DNA: TGCAGCGTGGGGGGAGGGAACACTGAAGCTTTCTTT
clone size: once
J gene: TRBJ1-1
V gene: TRBV29-1
D gene: .

CDR3 protein: CASSILGAGELFF
CDR3 DNA: TGTGCCAGTAGTATATTGGGAGCCGGGGAGCTGTTTTTT
clone size: .
J gene: TRBJ2-2
V gene: TRBV19
D gene: .

CDR3 protein: CASSPVASGSGYNEQFF
CDR3 DNA: TGTGCCAGCTCACCTGTGGCTAGCGGGAGTGGTTACAATGAGCAGTTCTTC
clone size: once
J gene: TRBJ2-1
V gene: TRBV18
D gene: TRBD2

CDR3 protein: CASSLLTGATTNEKLFF
CDR3 DNA: TGTGCCAGCAGTTTATTGACAGGGGCAACAACTAATGAAAAACTGTTTTTT
clone size: .
J gene: TRBJ1-4
V gene: TRBV27
D gene: TRBD1

CDR3 protein: CASSFGEADGNTIYF
CDR3 DNA: TGTGCCAGTAGTTTTGGAGAGGCTGATGGAAACACCATATATTTT
clone size: .
J gene: TRBJ1-3
V gene: TRBV19
D gene: .

CDR3 protein: CASSTQGHYGYTF
CDR3 DNA: TGTGCCAGCAGCACACAGGGGCACTATGGCTACACCTTC
clone size: .
J gene: TRBJ1-2
V gene: TRBV9
D gene: TRBD1

CDR3 protein: CASSPSGGFSGELFF
CDR3 DNA: TGTGCCAGCAGCCCGTCTGGCGGCTTCTCCGGGGAGCTGTTTTTT
clone size: .
J gene: TRBJ2-2
V gene: TRBV3-1/TRBV3-2
D gene: .

CDR3 protein: CASSVSLAGVVDTQYF
CDR3 DNA: TGTGCCAGCAGCGTATCCCTAGCGGGAGTAGTAGATACGCAGTATTTT
clone size: .
J gene: TRBJ2-3
V gene: TRBV9
D gene: TRBD2

CDR3 protein: CASSSTGALEQYF
CDR3 DNA: TGTGCCAGCAGTTCGACAGGCGCTCTGGAGCAGTACTTC
clone size: once
J gene: TRBJ2-7
V gene: TRBV12-3/TRBV12-4
D gene: .

CDR3 protein: CASSQVPASSGRADTQYF
CDR3 DNA: TGCGCCAGCAGCCAAGTCCCCGCTTCTAGCGGGAGGGCAGATACGCAGTATTTT
clone size: .
J gene: TRBJ2-3
V gene: TRBV4-1
D gene: TRBD2

CDR3 protein: CASSLSGTSSSGNTIYF
CDR3 DNA: TGCGCCAGCAGCTTGTCGGGGACATCGAGCTCTGGAAACACCATATATTTT
clone size: .
J gene: TRBJ1-3
V gene: TRBV5-1
D gene: .

CDR3 protein: CASSLSGSLSGNTIYF
CDR3 DNA: TGCGCCAGCAGCTTGTCAGGGTCGCTCTCTGGAAACACCATATATTTT
clone size: .
J gene: TRBJ1-3
V gene: TRBV5-1
D gene: .

CDR3 protein: CASKPGQASYEQYF
CDR3 DNA: TGTGCCAGCAAACCGGGACAGGCCTCCTACGAGCAGTACTTC
clone size: .
J gene: TRBJ2-7
V gene: TRBV7-2
D gene: TRBD1

CDR3 protein: CASSKGTGCFWGHQPQHF
CDR3 DNA: TGTGCCAGCAGCAAGGGGACAGGGTGTTTTTGGGGTCATCAGCCCCAGCATTTT
clone size: .
J gene: TRBJ1-5
V gene: TRBV21-1
D gene: .

CDR3 protein: CASSPGTALDSF
CDR3 DNA: TGTGCCAGCAGCCCCGGGACAGCCCTTGACTCTTTT
clone size: once
J gene: TRBJ1-3
V gene: TRBV7-8
D gene: TRBD1